The present T cell receptor (beta chain) was sequenced within a study of regulatory T cells in long-lasting Graves disease. Study outcomes and limitations: Patients whose Graves' disease persisted exhibited lower TCR diversity than those newly diagnosed. There were preferences for TRBV28, TRBJ1-2 and TRBJ2-5 in persistent disease.

CDR3 size: 18 residues. Trimming took 0 bases from V and 4 from J; bases not matched to a gene: 8. Germline loops: CDR1 MNHEY, CDR2 SMNVEV (reference sequence). In its sample, this clonotype was seen many times. Its matching antigen is unknown. Documented time point: newly diagnosed GD, antithyroid drugs for less than 3 months. Researchers made the TCR library from RNA that was extracted from PBMCs. The patients were enrolled through endocrinology in Xi'an, China. Arm-PCR of CDR3 regions with iRepertoire HTBI primers generated TCR beta libraries. TCRdb used MiXCR to reprocess the multiplex PCR reads, holding one entry per CDR3 protein. In the table there are around 330,000 distinct CDR3 sequences, 18% of which are singletons.

The source was peripheral blood mononuclear cells (PBMCs), collected at new diagnosis, from a patient treated with antithyroid drugs. This rearrangement joins TRBV27 to TRBJ2-7, with TRBD2 identical over 14 bases. The sequence came from a female donor with Graves disease. The CDR3 region has the DNA TGTGCCAGCAGTTTATCTGGGACTAGCGGGAGCTCCGAGTACGAGCAGTACTTC. This encodes CASSLSGTSGSSEYEQYF.